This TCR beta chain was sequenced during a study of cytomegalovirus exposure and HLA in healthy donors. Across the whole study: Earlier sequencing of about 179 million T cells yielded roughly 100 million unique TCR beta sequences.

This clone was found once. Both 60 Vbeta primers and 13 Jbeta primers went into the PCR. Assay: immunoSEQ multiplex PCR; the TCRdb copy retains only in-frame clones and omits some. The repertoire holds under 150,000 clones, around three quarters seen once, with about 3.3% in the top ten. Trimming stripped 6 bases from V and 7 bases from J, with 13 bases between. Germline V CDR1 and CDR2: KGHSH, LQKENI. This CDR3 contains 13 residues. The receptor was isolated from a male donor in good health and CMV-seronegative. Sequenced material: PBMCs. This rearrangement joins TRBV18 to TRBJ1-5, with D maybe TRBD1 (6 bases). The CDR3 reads CASSLPGDQPQHF. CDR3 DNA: TGTGCCAGCTCGCTTCCAGGGGACCAGCCCCAGCATTTT.